This TCR beta chain was identified in a study of technical replicates of blood from a few donors. With 6 bases removed from V and 3 bases from J, the gap between germline ends came to 15 bases. The germline V gene has CDR1 MNHNY and CDR2 SVGAGI (reference sequence). The CDR3 is 14 amino acids. The table came from immunoSEQ multiplex PCR; TCRdb's copy has only in-frame clones and leaves some out. The data show about 62,000 clones, over 75% seen once. The sample consisted of PBMCs. The chain combines TRBV6-6 with TRBJ2-7, with a weak D call TRBD2 (5 bases). The receptor was isolated from a human donor in good health. Some clones in this sample may be carry-over from other donors' samples. This CDR3 reads CASSEGRIIYEQYF. In nucleotides, the CDR3 is TGTGCCAGCAGCGAGGGCAGGATAATCTACGAGCAGTACTTC.